The source of this T cell receptor (beta chain) is a study of blood T cell repertoires in COVID-19. Background on the study: Both acute and convalescent COVID-19 samples were obtained from the United States, Italy and Spain.

CDR3 length: 15 residues. The V gene end was trimmed by 6 bases and the J gene end by 4 bases; junction bases not matched to a gene: 8. Germline loops: CDR1 MNHEY, CDR2 SVGAGI. This clone showed up just once. Original data processing: Quantification of nucleated cells was approximated via reference gene primer amplification. Some clones are missing from TCRdb's copy, which holds only in-frame ones; the method was immunoSEQ multiplex PCR. V, J and clone size were drawn from that table, and D and trimming were deduced from the DNA. The data contain around 80,000 clones, approximately 90% of them singletons.

The sequenced sample was peripheral blood. This receptor was identified in a woman of 80 years or more with acute or convalescent COVID-19. The gene calls are TRBV6-5 and TRBJ1-2; TRBD1 matches at 10 bases. This CDR3 is CASSRGQGPLYGYTF. In DNA form, the CDR3 reads TGTGCCAGCAGCAGGGGACAGGGGCCCCTCTATGGCTACACCTTC.